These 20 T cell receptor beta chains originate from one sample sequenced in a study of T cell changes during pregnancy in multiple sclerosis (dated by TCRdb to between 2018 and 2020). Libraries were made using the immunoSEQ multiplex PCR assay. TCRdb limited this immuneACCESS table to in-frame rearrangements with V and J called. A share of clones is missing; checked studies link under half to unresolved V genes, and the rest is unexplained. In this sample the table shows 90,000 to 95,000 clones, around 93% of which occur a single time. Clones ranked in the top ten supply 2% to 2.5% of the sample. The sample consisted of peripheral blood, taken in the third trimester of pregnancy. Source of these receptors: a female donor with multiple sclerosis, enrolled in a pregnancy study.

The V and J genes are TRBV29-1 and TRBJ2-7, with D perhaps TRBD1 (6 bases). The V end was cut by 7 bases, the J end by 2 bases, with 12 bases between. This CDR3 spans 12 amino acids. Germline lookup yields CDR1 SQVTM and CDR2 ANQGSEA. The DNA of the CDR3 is TGCAGCGGACTGACAGGCCCCTACGAGCAGTACTTC. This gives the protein CSGLTGPYEQYF.

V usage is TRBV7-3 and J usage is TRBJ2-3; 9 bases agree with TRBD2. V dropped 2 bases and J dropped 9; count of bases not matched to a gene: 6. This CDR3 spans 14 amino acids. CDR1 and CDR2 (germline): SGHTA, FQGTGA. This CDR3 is CASSLGGTSSTQYF. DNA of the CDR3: TGTGCCAGCAGCTTAGGGGGGACTAGCTCGACGCAGTATTTT.

The CDR3 region has the DNA TGTGCCATCAGTCCGGGGTCCTACGAGCAGTACTTC. Residues: CAISPGSYEQYF. This rearrangement joins TRBV10-3 to TRBJ2-7; TRBD2 is a possible D gene (5 bases). Germline values: CDR1 ENHRY, CDR2 SYGVKD. V lost 5 bases and J 1 base, leaving 6 bases between the germline ends. The CDR3 contains 12 residues.

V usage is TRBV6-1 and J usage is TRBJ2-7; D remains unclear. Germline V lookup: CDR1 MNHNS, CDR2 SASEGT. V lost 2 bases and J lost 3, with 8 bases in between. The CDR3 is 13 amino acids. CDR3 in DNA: TGTGCCAGCAGTGAATACGCAGGCTACGAGCAGTACTTC. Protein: CASSEYAGYEQYF.

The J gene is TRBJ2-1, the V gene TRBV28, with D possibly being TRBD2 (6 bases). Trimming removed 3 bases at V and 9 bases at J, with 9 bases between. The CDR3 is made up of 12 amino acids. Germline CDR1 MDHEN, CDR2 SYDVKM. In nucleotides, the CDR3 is TGTGCCAGCAGTTTCCCAGCGGGTGAGCAGTTCTTC. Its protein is CASSFPAGEQFF.

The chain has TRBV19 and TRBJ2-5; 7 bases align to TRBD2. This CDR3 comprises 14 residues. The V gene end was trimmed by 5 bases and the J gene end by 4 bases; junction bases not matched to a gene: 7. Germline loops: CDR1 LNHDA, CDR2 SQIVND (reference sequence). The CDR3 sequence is CASSLGGRTETQYF. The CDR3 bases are TGTGCCAGTAGTCTGGGCGGGAGAACAGAGACCCAGTACTTC.

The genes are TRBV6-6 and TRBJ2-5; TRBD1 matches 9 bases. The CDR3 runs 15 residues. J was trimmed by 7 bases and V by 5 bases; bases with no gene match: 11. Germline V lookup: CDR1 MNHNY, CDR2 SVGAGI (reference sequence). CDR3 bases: TGTGCCAGCAGTCCCCCACCGGGACAGGGAGCGACCCAGTACTTC. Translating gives CASSPPPGQGATQYF.

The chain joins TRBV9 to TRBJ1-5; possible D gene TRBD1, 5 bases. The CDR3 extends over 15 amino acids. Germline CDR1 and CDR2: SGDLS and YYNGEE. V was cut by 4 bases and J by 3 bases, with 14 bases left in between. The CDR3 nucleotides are TGTGCCAGCAGCCCCGGAACACAGGACAATCAGCCCCAGCATTTT. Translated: CASSPGTQDNQPQHF.

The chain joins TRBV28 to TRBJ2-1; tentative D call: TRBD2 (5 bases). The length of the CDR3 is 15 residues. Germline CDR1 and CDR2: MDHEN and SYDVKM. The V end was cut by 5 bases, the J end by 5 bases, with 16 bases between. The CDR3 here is CASSLWQEANNEQFF. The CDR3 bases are TGTGCCAGCAGTCTCTGGCAGGAGGCCAACAATGAGCAGTTCTTC.

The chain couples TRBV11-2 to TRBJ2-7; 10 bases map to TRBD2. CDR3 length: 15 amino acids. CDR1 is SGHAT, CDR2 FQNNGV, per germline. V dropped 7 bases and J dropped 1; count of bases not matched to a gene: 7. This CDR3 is CASKVAGGNSYEQYF. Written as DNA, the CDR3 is TGTGCCAGCAAAGTAGCGGGAGGCAATTCCTACGAGCAGTACTTC.

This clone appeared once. The CDR3 sequence: CASRRGQGIYGYTF. The DNA for the CDR3 is TGTGCCAGCAGAAGGGGACAGGGGATATATGGCTACACCTTC. V gene TRBV6-5 combines with J gene TRBJ1-2, with 10 bases that match TRBD1. CDR3 size: 14 residues. The germline CDR1 and CDR2 sequences are MNHEY and SVGAGI. V was pared by 6 bases and J by 5 bases, with 6 bases of the junction left unmatched.

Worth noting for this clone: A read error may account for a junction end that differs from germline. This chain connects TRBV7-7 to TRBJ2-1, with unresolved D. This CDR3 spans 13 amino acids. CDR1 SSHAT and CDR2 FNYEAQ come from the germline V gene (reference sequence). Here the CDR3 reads CASSLELDNEQFF. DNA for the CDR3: TGTGCTAGCAGCTTAGAGCTGGACAATGAGCAGTTCTTC.

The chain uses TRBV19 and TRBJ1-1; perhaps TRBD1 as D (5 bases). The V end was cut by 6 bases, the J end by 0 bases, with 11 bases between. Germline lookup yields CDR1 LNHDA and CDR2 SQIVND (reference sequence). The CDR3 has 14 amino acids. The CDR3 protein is CASSTDSLNTEAFF. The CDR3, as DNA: TGTGCCAGTAGCACAGACAGCCTGAACACTGAAGCTTTCTTT.

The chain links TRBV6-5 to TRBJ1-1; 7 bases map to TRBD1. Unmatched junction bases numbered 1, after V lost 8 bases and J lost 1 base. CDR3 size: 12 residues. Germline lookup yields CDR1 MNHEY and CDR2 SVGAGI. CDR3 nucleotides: TGTGCCAGCGGGACAGCGAACACTGAAGCTTTCTTT. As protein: CASGTANTEAFF.

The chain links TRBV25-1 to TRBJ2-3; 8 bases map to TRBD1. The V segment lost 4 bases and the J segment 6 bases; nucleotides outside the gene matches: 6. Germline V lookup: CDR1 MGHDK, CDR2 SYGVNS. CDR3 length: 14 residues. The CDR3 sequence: CASSGQGARDTQYF. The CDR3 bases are TGTGCCAGCAGTGGGCAGGGGGCTCGGGATACGCAGTATTTT.

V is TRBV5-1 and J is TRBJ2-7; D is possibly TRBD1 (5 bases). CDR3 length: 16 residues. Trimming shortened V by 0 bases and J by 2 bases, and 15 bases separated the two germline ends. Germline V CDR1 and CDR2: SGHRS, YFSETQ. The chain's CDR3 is CASSLAEGEGTYEQYF. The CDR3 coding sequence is TGCGCCAGCAGCTTGGCCGAAGGGGAAGGGACCTACGAGCAGTACTTC.

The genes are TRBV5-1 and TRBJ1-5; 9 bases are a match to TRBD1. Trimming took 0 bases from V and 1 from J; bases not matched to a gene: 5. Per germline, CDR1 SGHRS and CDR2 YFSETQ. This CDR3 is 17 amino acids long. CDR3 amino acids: CASSLGTGTGSNQPQHF. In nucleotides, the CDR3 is TGCGCCAGCAGCTTGGGAACCGGGACAGGGAGCAATCAGCCCCAGCATTTT.

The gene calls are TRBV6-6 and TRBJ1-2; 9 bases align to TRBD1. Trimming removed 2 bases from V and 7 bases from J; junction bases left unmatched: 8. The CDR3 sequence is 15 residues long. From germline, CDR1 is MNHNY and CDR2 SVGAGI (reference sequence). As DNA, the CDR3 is TGTGCCAGCAGTTACGCCCGAACAGGGGGCGGTGGCTACACCTTC. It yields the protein CASSYARTGGGGYTF.

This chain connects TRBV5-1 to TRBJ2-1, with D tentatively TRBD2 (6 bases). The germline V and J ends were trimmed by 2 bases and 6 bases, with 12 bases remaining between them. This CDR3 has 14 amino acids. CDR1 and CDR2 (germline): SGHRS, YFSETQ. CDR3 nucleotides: TGCGCCAGCAGCTTCCGGGACTTACTCAATGAGCAGTTCTTC. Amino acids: CASSFRDLLNEQFF. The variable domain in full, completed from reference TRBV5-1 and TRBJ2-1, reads KAGVTQTPRYLIKTRGQQVTLSCSPISGHRSVSWYQQTPGQGLQFLFEYFSETQRNKGNFPGRFSGRQFSNSRSEMNVSTLELGDSALYLCASSFRDLLNEQFFGPGTRLTVL.

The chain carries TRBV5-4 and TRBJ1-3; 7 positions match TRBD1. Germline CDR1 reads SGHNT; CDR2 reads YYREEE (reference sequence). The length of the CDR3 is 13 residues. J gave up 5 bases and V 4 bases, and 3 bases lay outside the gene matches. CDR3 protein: CASSPDRRNTIYF. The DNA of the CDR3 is TGTGCCAGCAGCCCGGACAGGCGAAACACCATATATTTT.